A selection of T cell receptor beta chains follows, all from one sample in a study of T cell repertoires in cytomegalovirus infection. One entry per CDR3 protein results from TCRdb running MiXCR on the reads. The sample includes approximately 310,000 distinct CDR3 sequences, approximately 25% of them seen just once. What these receptors recognize is not known. The sample was cultured PBMCs, taken from culture after CMV antigen stimulation. These receptors were collected from a human donor in good health (CMV status not recorded). Some clones in this sample may be carry-over from other donors' samples. Each CDR3 is given with its conserved first and last residue. A D gene is named only where the DNA matches it firmly. Rows may omit the clone size; those that give it use once, few, many or a size class.

v_gene	j_gene	abundance	d_gene	CDR3nt	CDR3aa
TRBV7-2	TRBJ2-1	many	-	TGTGCCACAAGGGACCCTGGGGCCAATGAGCAGTTCTTC	CATRDPGANEQFF
TRBV20-1	TRBJ2-1	-	TRBD2	TGCAGTGCTAGAGACCCCCTAGCGGGGCCGTACAATGAGCAGTTCTTC	CSARDPLAGPYNEQFF
TRBV2	TRBJ2-3	-	TRBD2	TGTGCCAGCAGACCTCCCCCGGGACTAGCGCATACCTCTAGCACAGATACGCAGTATTTT	CASRPPPGLAHTSSTDTQYF
TRBV19	TRBJ1-1	few	-	TGTGCCAGTATTCGGGGGGCTGAAGCTTTCTTT	CASIRGAEAFF
TRBV7-2	TRBJ2-1	many	TRBD2	TGTGCCAGCACCCGACTAGCGGGAGGCAATGAGCAGTTCTTC	CASTRLAGGNEQFF
TRBV6-1	TRBJ2-1	few	-	TGTGCCAGCAGTTGGGGACAATATTCCGATGAGCAGTTCTTC	CASSWGQYSDEQFF
TRBV2	TRBJ2-3	few	-	TGTGCCAGCAGTGTAGTCCAGGGCACAGATACGCAGTATTTT	CASSVVQGTDTQYF
TRBV6-1	TRBJ2-3	-	TRBD2	TGTGCCACACACCCGGGCGGGGAGGGCACGCAGTATTTT	CATHPGGEGTQYF
TRBV24-1	TRBJ1-1	few	TRBD1	TGTGCCACCAGTGATCCCCTAGACGGGACAGGGGGGACTGAAGCTTTCTTT	CATSDPLDGTGGTEAFF
TRBV10-3	TRBJ1-2	few	TRBD1	TGTGCCATCAGTGGGAGCTCCGGGACAGGGGGAGACTATGGCTACACCTTC	CAISGSSGTGGDYGYTF
TRBV7-2	TRBJ1-6	many	TRBD1	TGTGCCAGCAGCCCCCTGACAGGGGGTAATTCACCCCTCCACTTT	CASSPLTGGNSPLHF
TRBV7-2	TRBJ2-2	few	-	TGTGCCAGCACCTATTCGAGGAACACCGGGGAGCTGTTTTTT	CASTYSRNTGELFF
TRBV6-9	TRBJ1-5	few	-	TGTGCCAGCAGTTATCAGAAGTACTTAGACCAGCCCCAGCATTTT	CASSYQKYLDQPQHF
TRBV19	TRBJ1-1	few	-	TGTGCCAGTAAATTTAACACTGAAGCTTTCTTT	CASKFNTEAFF
TRBV20-1	TRBJ2-1	few	-	TGCAGTGCTATCAGTGTATGGCAGAGCTCCTACAATGAGCAGTTCTTC	CSAISVWQSSYNEQFF
TRBV11-3	TRBJ1-3	-	-	TGTGCCAGCAGCTATCTACAGGGAAACACCATATATTTT	CASSYLQGNTIYF
TRBV28	TRBJ2-3	-	-	TGTGCCAGCAGGGGGACTGGCAACACAGATACGCAGTATTTT	CASRGTGNTDTQYF
TRBV7-2	TRBJ2-7	many	-	TGTGCCAGCAGCTTCAGAGGTTTTAGCGACGAGCAGTACTTC	CASSFRGFSDEQYF
TRBV5-5	TRBJ1-5	-	TRBD1	TGTGCCAGCAGCTTGACAGGGGGGGATAGCAATCAGCCCCAGCATTTT	CASSLTGGDSNQPQHF
TRBV6-6	TRBJ2-1	many	TRBD2	TGTGCCAGCAGTTACTCCGCCCCTAGCGGGATATACAATGAGCAGTTCTTC	CASSYSAPSGIYNEQFF
TRBV10-2	TRBJ2-1	few	TRBD2	TGCGCCAGCAGTGAGCCGCTAGCGGGAGCTACAGACAATGAGCAGTTCTTC	CASSEPLAGATDNEQFF
TRBV5-4	TRBJ2-1	few	-	TGTGCCAGCAGCCCTTCTACAGGGAGGTCACTCAATGAGCAGTTCTTC	CASSPSTGRSLNEQFF
TRBV7-2	TRBJ1-2	-	-	TGTGCCAGCGGCCCTGGGACGGACGACTATGGCTACACCTTC	CASGPGTDDYGYTF
TRBV28	TRBJ1-3	few	-	TGTGCCAGCAGTTTATTCGATAACAGGAGAAACACCATATATTTT	CASSLFDNRRNTIYF
TRBV5-1	TRBJ2-2	once	-	TGCGCCAGCAGCTTGGCACCAGGGGCGGAGCTGTTTTTT	CASSLAPGAELFF
TRBV14	TRBJ2-3	few	TRBD2	TGTGCCAGCAGCCAAGTACTTGGACTAGCGGGCACAGATACGCAGTATTTT	CASSQVLGLAGTDTQYF
TRBV19	TRBJ2-1	few	-	TGTGCCAGTAGTATCGGCGTAGGGTACTCACCGGGGCTGTTCTTC	CASSIGVGYSPGLFF
TRBV19	TRBJ1-5	-	TRBD1	TGTGCCAGTAGTACTATTACAGGGGGCGATCAGCCCCAGCATTTT	CASSTITGGDQPQHF
TRBV7-2	TRBJ1-5	many	-	TGTGCCAGCGGGATTAGAGGAGATCAGCCCCAGCATTTT	CASGIRGDQPQHF
TRBV29-1	TRBJ1-3	-	-	TGCAGCGTTGAGTTGTATCGGGCCAGCTCTGGAAACACCATATATTTT	CSVELYRASSGNTIYF
TRBV6-1	TRBJ1-5	-	TRBD1	TGTGCCAGCAGCGAGGGACAGGGAGGCAATCAGCCCCAGCATTTT	CASSEGQGGNQPQHF
TRBV7-6	TRBJ2-1	many	-	TGTGCCAGCAGCTTATCTAGCCGGATTTCAGGGGAGCAGTTCTTC	CASSLSSRISGEQFF
TRBV20-1	TRBJ1-2	-	-	TGCAGTGCTAGTGGGGCCACCTACTATGGCTACACCTTC	CSASGATYYGYTF
TRBV7-2	TRBJ1-1	few	-	TGTGCCAGCAGCTTACAAACCGGGACTGGTGTCGCTTTCTTT	CASSLQTGTGVAFF
TRBV6-2/TRBV6-3	TRBJ2-2	-	-	TGTGCCAGCAGTCGGACGTTCGGGGAGCTGTTTTTT	CASSRTFGELFF
TRBV7-8	TRBJ2-7	many	TRBD2	TGTGCCAGCAGCGGGGGGGTGGGACTAGGGTCCCACGAGCAGTACTTC	CASSGGVGLGSHEQYF
TRBV27	TRBJ2-1	-	-	TGTGCCACTCGGACAGACCTCATGGCCACCTACAATGAGCAGTTCTTC	CATRTDLMATYNEQFF
TRBV6-2/TRBV6-3	TRBJ2-2	-	TRBD1	TGTGCCACCGGAATTCAGGGGGCCGGGGAGCTGTTTTTT	CATGIQGAGELFF
TRBV2	TRBJ2-4	-	-	TGTGCCAGCAGGGGGACTCTCCTAGCCAAAAACATTCAGTACTTC	CASRGTLLAKNIQYF
TRBV4-1	TRBJ2-1	few	-	TGCGCCAGCAGCCCGCGGACTCTGCGTGTCGAGCAGTTCTTC	CASSPRTLRVEQFF
TRBV28	TRBJ2-1	many	TRBD2	TGTGCCAGCAGGCGGCGGGGGGCTCGCTCCTACAATGAGCAGTTCTTC	CASRRRGARSYNEQFF
TRBV7-9	TRBJ1-2	few	-	TGTGCCATCACAGGAGGGGCTGTGAACTATGGCTACACCTTC	CAITGGAVNYGYTF
TRBV29-1	TRBJ1-2	once	TRBD1	TGCAGCGTTGAAAGGGACAGGGGGGCTGGCTACACCTTC	CSVERDRGAGYTF
TRBV6-1	TRBJ2-1	-	-	TGTGCCAGCAGTACCACCGGGGGAGCATACAATGAGCAGTTCTTC	CASSTTGGAYNEQFF
TRBV7-2	TRBJ2-1	many	-	TGTGCCAGCAGCTCAATGGTACTACCCTACAATGAGCAGTTCTTC	CASSSMVLPYNEQFF
TRBV4-1	TRBJ1-5	few	-	TGCGCCAGCAGCCAGATAAGGCAGGGTCTGCAGCCCCAGCATTTT	CASSQIRQGLQPQHF
TRBV20-1	TRBJ2-3	-	TRBD2	TGCAGTGCTATGCTAGCGGGAGCAGATACGCAGTATTTT	CSAMLAGADTQYF
TRBV9	TRBJ1-2	-	-	TGTGCCAGCAGCCTGGGGCGTCCCGGATCCGGCTACACCTTC	CASSLGRPGSGYTF
TRBV12-3/TRBV12-4	TRBJ2-1	-	-	TGTGCCAGCAGTTTAGGAGGCGGGGTCGATGAGCAGTTCTTC	CASSLGGGVDEQFF
TRBV4-1	TRBJ1-1	-	-	TGCGCCAGCAGCCAAGCTCGGCATGGGGGGTCGACTGAAGCTTTCTTT	CASSQARHGGSTEAFF
TRBV11-1	TRBJ1-2	-	-	TGTGCCAGCAGCTTCGGCCCAGGCGGCTACACCTTC	CASSFGPGGYTF
TRBV7-2	TRBJ1-3	many	-	TGTGCCAGCAGCCCAGGGATCTCTGGAAACACCATATATTTT	CASSPGISGNTIYF
TRBV7-2	TRBJ1-2	many	-	TGTGCCAGCAGCTCCTCCCCCCTACTCTATGGCTACACCTTC	CASSSSPLLYGYTF
TRBV5-5	TRBJ2-1	-	-	TGTGCCAGCAGCTTGTGGGGGGCCAACTCCTACAATGAGCAGTTCTTC	CASSLWGANSYNEQFF
TRBV6-6	TRBJ2-1	-	TRBD2	TGTGCCAGCAGTCGGACTAGCGAGGGGCCTGAGCAGTTCTTC	CASSRTSEGPEQFF
TRBV9	TRBJ2-7	-	TRBD2	TGTGCCAGCAGCGCCTCGGGACTACCAGGGTACGAGCAGTACTTC	CASSASGLPGYEQYF
TRBV7-4	TRBJ2-3	-	-	TGTGCCAGCAGCTTAGAGACAGGCCGGTCTCATACGCAGTATTTT	CASSLETGRSHTQYF